The T cell receptor (beta chain) under discussion was sequenced for a study of T-cell reconstitution after alpha-beta-depleted transplantation in children. Whole-study findings and limits: Newly produced T cells mostly provided counts and TCRbeta diversity after one year, as hyperexpanded clones declined. It was reported that alpha-beta T cells came from several hundred expanded graft clones (about two months after transplant).

Library preparation (for TCRbeta) was performed with unique molecular identifiers. Using its own MiXCR run on the PCR reads, TCRdb lists one record per CDR3 protein. The sample records about 600,000 distinct CDR3 sequences, 10% to 15% being singletons. This clonotype came up a few times. What it recognizes is unknown. J lost 3 bases, V lost 2 bases, and 3 bases had no gene match. This CDR3 is built from 14 residues. Looked up from germline, CDR1 is MGHDK and CDR2 is SYGVNS. This chain connects TRBV25-1 to TRBJ2-7, with 8 bases that match TRBD1. The clonotype was recovered from a male patient between 10 and 17 years old who had a stem cell transplant for acute myeloid leukemia, so the T cells may come from the graft donor. The sample was PBMCs, mostly from graft donor cells, taken 360 days after TCRalphabeta/CD19-depleted stem cell transplant. CDR3 nucleotide sequence: TGTGCCAGCAGTGAACCGACAGGGGTCTACGAGCAGTACTTC. Translating it yields CASSEPTGVYEQYF.